Below, 27 T cell receptor beta chains from the same sample are listed, as sequenced in a study of blood T cell repertoires in COVID-19. Sequencing was performed with immunoSEQ multiplex PCR; in TCRdb, only in-frame clones are kept and a portion is missing. Counted here are some 370,000 clones, over 80% occurring once; the ten biggest clones make up about 5%. The sequencing sample was made of PBMCs or T cells enriched from blood (not recorded which). All receptors come from a woman in her forties or fifties who had recovered from COVID-19.

This clone was seen just once. V usage is TRBV19 and J usage is TRBJ2-1, with 8 bases identical to TRBD2. With V trimmed by 5 bases and J by 6 bases, 12 bases remained unmatched. Germline values: CDR1 LNHDA, CDR2 SQIVND (reference sequence). The CDR3 covers 16 residues. CDR3: CASSHRGGHQLNEQFF. In nucleotides, the CDR3 is TGTGCCAGTAGTCACCGGGGGGGACACCAACTCAATGAGCAGTTCTTC.

The J gene is TRBJ1-2, the V gene TRBV11-2; 7 bases are a match to TRBD1. This CDR3 has 16 residues. Germline V gene sequence: CDR1 SGHAT, CDR2 FQNNGV. J was trimmed by 4 bases and V by 0 bases; bases with no gene match: 8. The CDR3 nucleotides read TGTGCCAGCAGCTTAGATCTTGACAGGGTTAGCTATGGCTACACCTTC. Its translation: CASSLDLDRVSYGYTF.

This chain uses TRBV19 with TRBJ1-1, with 7 nucleotides matching TRBD1. Germline assignment: CDR1 LNHDA and CDR2 SQIVND (reference sequence). V shed 6 bases and J 4 bases; nucleotides not matched to a gene: 5. The CDR3 is 13 residues long. The CDR3 DNA reads TGTGCCAGTAGGAAACAGGGGCCCACTGAAGCTTTCTTT. Translated, it gives CASRKQGPTEAFF.

The genes are TRBV7-9 and TRBJ2-7, with D possibly TRBD2 on 6 matching bases. The germline V and J ends were trimmed by 7 bases and 3 bases, with 13 bases remaining between them. From germline, CDR1 is SEHNR and CDR2 FQNEAQ (reference sequence). This CDR3 has 13 residues. For the CDR3, the DNA is TGTGCCAGCAAATATGGAGGGGACTACGAGCAGTACTTC. Translated, it gives CASKYGGDYEQYF.

This clone was counted between two and nine times. The CDR3 sequence is CSASDSGGPGQYF. CDR3 DNA sequence: TGCAGTGCTAGTGATAGCGGGGGGCCGGGGCAGTACTTC. The V and J genes are TRBV20-1 and TRBJ2-7; 10 bases agree with TRBD2. V lost 3 bases to trimming and J lost 9 bases; unmatched junction nucleotides: 8. The CDR3 contains 13 residues. CDR1 is DFQATT, CDR2 SNEGSKA, per germline (reference sequence).

V usage is TRBV3-1 (or the pseudogene TRBV3-2) and J usage is TRBJ2-7; D gene uncertain. Germline lookup yields CDR1 LGHDT and CDR2 YNNKEL (reference sequence). Trimming took 2 bases from V and 7 from J, leaving 15 bases between them. The CDR3 is 14 residues long. The CDR3 DNA reads TGTGCCAGCAGCCAAACTCTGACTGGAAGGGAGCAGTACTTC. Protein product: CASSQTLTGREQYF.

This clone was counted a few times. Other DNA sequences in this specimen translate into the identical CDR3. The chain combines TRBV6-2 or TRBV6-3 with TRBJ1-1, with D unresolved. V gave up 2 bases and J gave up 1 base, with 5 bases separating them. CDR3 length: 13 amino acids. Germline V CDR1 and CDR2: MNHEY, SVGEGT. This CDR3 reads CASSYRRNTEAFF. DNA for the CDR3: TGTGCCAGCAGTTACCGCAGGAACACTGAAGCTTTCTTT.

The chain has TRBV5-6 and TRBJ1-2, with a possible D match to TRBD1 (6 bases). V lost 5 bases to trimming and J lost 2 bases, with 19 bases between them. Germline V gene sequence: CDR1 SGHDT, CDR2 YYEEEE. This CDR3 has 16 amino acids. The CDR3 DNA reads TGTGCCAGCAGAAAAAGGGGGGGACTTATGAACTATGGCTACACCTTC. As protein: CASRKRGGLMNYGYTF.

V usage is TRBV21-1 and J usage is TRBJ2-1; the table's D gene call, TRBD2, was not cross checked with the DNA. TRBV21-1 corresponds to a pseudogene. The CDR3 loop spans 15 amino acids. The CDR3 is CASSKVAGDPAEQFF. The DNA of the CDR3 is TGTGCCAGCAGCAAAGTGGCGGGAGATCCCGCTGAGCAGTTCTTC.

As for this clone: The sample holds other DNA sequences that translate to the same CDR3. The V and J genes are TRBV3-1 (or the pseudogene TRBV3-2) and TRBJ2-7, with 8 nucleotides matching TRBD2. CDR1 and CDR2 from the germline V gene are LGHDT and YNNKEL (reference sequence). CDR3 length: 14 amino acids. V lost 4 bases, J lost 1 base, and 3 bases stayed unmatched. The chain's CDR3 is CASSLAGTSYEQYF. CDR3 nucleotide sequence: TGTGCCAGCAGCCTAGCGGGAACTTCCTACGAGCAGTACTTC.

In its sample, this clone was seen once. The chain is built from TRBV11-3 and TRBJ1-2, with a weak D call TRBD1 (5 bases). Germline CDR1 is SGHNT and CDR2 is YENEEA. The CDR3 extends over 13 amino acids. V lost 5 bases and J 2 bases, leaving 9 bases between the germline ends. The DNA for the CDR3 is TGTGCCAGCAGCCATGACAGAAACTATGGCTACACCTTC. It codes for CASSHDRNYGYTF.

This chain links TRBV3-1 (or the pseudogene TRBV3-2) with TRBJ2-2, with TRBD2 as a possible D gene (6 bases). Trimming took 4 bases from V and 8 from J, leaving 8 bases between them. CDR1 is LGHDT and CDR2 is YNNKEL in the germline V gene (reference sequence). The CDR3 length is 12 residues. As DNA, the CDR3 is TGTGCCAGCAGCCTAGGACTAGGGGAGCTGTTTTTT. It encodes CASSLGLGELFF.

J is TRBJ2-4 and V is TRBV7-2; D call uncertain. The V end lost 5 bases, the J end lost 10 bases, and 18 bases lay between the germline ends. CDR1 and CDR2 from the germline V gene are SGHTA and FQGNSA. The CDR3 consists of 14 residues. In nucleotides, the CDR3 is TGTGCCAGCAGCGCCTCCCGAGGCGAGAAGATTCAGTACTTC. Amino acids: CASSASRGEKIQYF.

Written as DNA, the CDR3 is TGTGCCTGGAGGGGGACAGGCGGTGGCTACACCTTC. Encoded protein: CAWRGTGGGYTF. V is TRBV30 and J is TRBJ1-2; 8 bases align to TRBD1. Germline-derived CDR1 and CDR2 are GTSNPN and SVGIG (reference sequence). The CDR3 contains 12 residues. The V segment lost 3 bases and the J segment 7 bases; nucleotides outside the gene matches: 4.

This clone appeared a few times. This sequence joins TRBV5-5 and TRBJ1-6; no clear D gene. The V gene's germline CDR1 is SGHKS and CDR2 YYEKEE (reference sequence). V was clipped by 0 bases and J by 8 bases, with 6 bases between them. The CDR3 is 13 amino acids. The CDR3 region has the DNA TGTGCCAGCAGCTTGGTAGCGGATTCACCCCTCCACTTT. This sequence encodes CASSLVADSPLHF.

The chain has TRBV27 and TRBJ1-2; TRBD1 is a possible D gene (6 bases). This CDR3 region has 15 residues. Germline CDR1 and CDR2: MNHEY and SMNVEV (reference sequence). The germline V and J ends were trimmed by 3 bases and 7 bases, with 18 bases remaining between them. CDR3 in amino acids: CASSFYGGGSGGYTF. Written as DNA, the CDR3 is TGTGCCAGCAGTTTTTATGGGGGCGGATCAGGTGGCTACACCTTC.

The V and J genes are TRBV11-2 and TRBJ1-5; possible D gene TRBD1, 5 bases. Trimming cost V 5 bases and J 3 bases, with 23 bases left between them. CDR1 SGHAT and CDR2 FQNNGV come from the germline V gene. This CDR3 is built from 18 residues. CDR3 loop: CASSPGPGVGDDNQPQHF. Written as DNA, the CDR3 is TGTGCCAGCAGCCCCGGCCCGGGGGTGGGGGATGACAATCAGCCCCAGCATTTT.

V gene TRBV3-1 (or the pseudogene TRBV3-2) combines with J gene TRBJ1-2; D gene uncertain. V was trimmed by 1 base and J by 8 bases, leaving 17 bases between them. Germline-derived CDR1 and CDR2 are LGHDT and YNNKEL (reference sequence). This CDR3 is 15 amino acids long. The CDR3 sequence: CASSQGVSLPGGYTF. The CDR3 nucleotides read TGTGCCAGCAGCCAAGGGGTGAGCCTTCCAGGAGGCTACACCTTC.

The chain uses TRBV30 and TRBJ1-5; 7 nucleotides line up with TRBD1. CDR3 length: 14 residues. Germline V gene sequence: CDR1 GTSNPN, CDR2 SVGIG (reference sequence). V lost 4 bases, J lost 3 bases, and 6 bases stayed unmatched. Here the CDR3 DNA reads TGTGCCTGGACCCCGGGACAGCTCAATCAGCCCCAGCATTTT. As protein: CAWTPGQLNQPQHF.

The rearrangement links TRBV19 to TRBJ2-3, with 14 nucleotides matching TRBD2. Per the germline V gene, CDR1 is LNHDA and CDR2 is SQIVND (reference sequence). After removal of 3 bases from V and 1 base from J, the junction contained 6 bases not matched to a gene. The CDR3 extends over 18 amino acids. As DNA, the CDR3 is TGTGCCAGTAGTATCCAGGGGACTAGCGGGAGTGGCACAGATACGCAGTATTTT. This sequence encodes CASSIQGTSGSGTDTQYF.

This rearrangement joins TRBV6-2 or TRBV6-3 to TRBJ2-2; 7 bases are a match to TRBD1. The junction had 16 bases not matched to a gene; V was cut back by 6 bases and J by 6 bases. Germline V CDR1 and CDR2: MNHEY, SVGEGT. This CDR3 contains 17 residues. CDR3 nucleotides: TGTGCCAGCAGCACGACAGGGTTCGGGCTTCTAGCCGGGGAGCTGTTTTTT. This sequence encodes CASSTTGFGLLAGELFF.

The rearrangement uses TRBV7-9 and TRBJ1-4; 9 bases match TRBD1. Germline CDR1 SEHNR, CDR2 FQNEAQ (reference sequence). The CDR3 totals 15 residues. V lost 5 bases, J lost 6 bases, and 7 bases stayed unmatched. CDR3 residues: CASSPGQGWDEKLFF. The CDR3 region has the DNA TGTGCCAGCAGCCCGGGACAGGGATGGGATGAAAAACTGTTTTTT.

The chain employs TRBV4-3 and TRBJ1-2; D uncertain. Per germline, CDR1 LGHNA and CDR2 YSLEER. This CDR3 has 13 residues. The germline V and J ends were trimmed by 3 bases and 6 bases, with 11 bases remaining between them. CDR3 loop: CASSHHVGHGYTF. DNA for the CDR3: TGCGCCAGCAGCCACCACGTCGGTCATGGCTACACCTTC.

The V call is TRBV19, the J call TRBJ1-2; possibly TRBD1 for D (6 bases). This CDR3 is built from 12 residues. Per the germline V gene, CDR1 is LNHDA and CDR2 is SQIVND (reference sequence). Trimming took off 5 bases at V and 7 bases at J, with 11 bases between the two ends. The CDR3 coding sequence is TGTGCCAGTAGTTCAGGGGTGAGTGGCTACACCTTC. Encoded protein: CASSSGVSGYTF.

V and J are TRBV6-1 and TRBJ1-1; D not resolved. Germline CDR1 is MNHNS and CDR2 is SASEGT. The CDR3 totals 14 residues. V was pared by 2 bases and J by 6 bases, with 13 bases between. The CDR3: CASSEISHRAEAFF. CDR3 sequence (DNA): TGTGCCAGCAGTGAAATCTCCCATCGGGCTGAAGCTTTCTTT.

The V and J genes are TRBV29-1 and TRBJ2-1; TRBD1 matches 10 bases. The CDR3 totals 14 residues. CDR1 is SQVTM, CDR2 ANQGSEA, per germline. The J segment lost 4 bases and the V segment lost 7 bases, leaving 7 bases of the junction unmatched. The CDR3: CSATDRGRYNEQFF. CDR3 DNA sequence: TGCAGCGCTACCGACAGGGGGCGTTACAATGAGCAGTTCTTC.

This clone occurred a few times. The sample has other DNA sequences that encode this CDR3 too. This chain links TRBV30 with TRBJ2-5; D is undetermined. This CDR3 comprises 12 residues. Looked up from germline, CDR1 is GTSNPN and CDR2 is SVGIG (reference sequence). V lost 0 bases, J lost 5 bases, and 7 bases lay in between. CDR3 sequence (DNA): TGTGCCTGGAGTGTCCTCCTTGAGACCCAGTACTTC. This sequence encodes CAWSVLLETQYF.